This T cell receptor beta chain was profiled in a study of blood T cell repertoires in COVID-19. Trimming removed 0 bases at V and 1 base at J, with 6 bases between. Germline V gene data show CDR1 as WNHNN and CDR2 as SYGVQD (reference sequence). The CDR3 has 14 amino acids. In the original analysis: Cell counts per sample came from amplifying reference gene primers. TCRdb keeps only in-frame clones here, not all; method: immunoSEQ multiplex PCR. V and J calls and clone size come straight from that table; D and trimming were deduced from the DNA. The table has a few hundred thousand clones, roughly 90% seen once.

The sequenced sample was PBMCs or T cells enriched from blood (not recorded which). The chain recombines TRBV10-1 with TRBJ1-1; D gene uncertain. This clonotype originated in a woman aged 40-49 years who had recovered from COVID-19. The CDR3 reads CASSESRGNTEAFF. The CDR3 DNA reads as TGCGCCAGCAGTGAGTCGCGGGGGAACACTGAAGCTTTCTTT.